The entry below describes one T cell receptor (beta chain). CDR3 length: 15 residues. V dropped 6 bases and J dropped 8; count of bases not matched to a gene: 9. CDR1 SGHAT and CDR2 FQNNGV come from the germline V gene. This record belongs to a study of blood T cell repertoires in COVID-19. Study overall: Some COVID-19 samples were acute and others convalescent; all came from the United States, Italy and Spain. From T cells, B-cell-depleted T cells, or PBMCs came the material, which was cDNA or gDNA.

Sequencing used immunoSEQ multiplex PCR; TCRdb keeps in-frame clones, though not all of them. The table shows fewer than 350,000 clones, with 70% to 90% occurring only once. Participants spanned ages about 18 to 90 years and resided in fewer than 30 US areas. Two negative PCRs, clearance, or symptom resolution had been documented for recovered Cohort 3 donors. The TCR was taken from a woman in her thirties or forties who had recovered from COVID-19. This chain links TRBV11-2 with TRBJ1-6, with 8 positions matching TRBD1. Sequenced: PBMCs or T cells enriched from blood (not recorded which). Written as DNA, the CDR3 is TGTGCCAGCAGTCCTGGACAGGGTGTAGATTCACCCCTCCACTTT. As protein: CASSPGQGVDSPLHF.